This T cell receptor (beta chain) was sequenced for a study of CD8 T cells in ankylosing spondylitis. Study findings and constraints: Seven or eight highly homologous variants made up a TCR beta motif, and this motif appeared characteristic of ankylosing spondylitis blood.

About this clonotype: Its target is not known.

This CDR3 is 14 amino acids long. Germline V gene lookup returns CDR1 SGHTA and CDR2 FQGNSA. V was pared by 2 bases and J by 6 bases, with 5 bases of the junction left unmatched. Quantitative 5'-RACE with molecular barcodes generated TCR beta libraries. TCRdb used MiXCR to reprocess the 5' RACE reads, holding one entry per CDR3 protein. The table shows roughly 700,000 distinct CDR3 sequences, with over 15% occurring only once. The chain carries TRBV7-2 and TRBJ2-7, with 9 positions matching TRBD2. What was sequenced was blood, either unsorted or a sorted T cell fraction (not recorded which). The sequence came from a male donor with ankylosing spondylitis. The CDR3, as DNA: TGTGCCAGCAGCTTACGGCTAGCGGGATCCGAGCAGTACTTC. Translation: CASSLRLAGSEQYF.